This paragraph covers one TCR beta chain sequence. The data stem from a study of cytomegalovirus exposure and HLA in healthy donors. The primer mix had 60 Vbeta and 13 Jbeta primers. TCRdb's table, derived via immunoSEQ multiplex PCR, lists solely in-frame clones and lacks some. The table shows some 100,000 clones, with 69% occurring only once. V lost 0 bases and J 3 bases, leaving 12 bases between the germline ends. CDR1 is GTSNPN and CDR2 is SVGIG in the germline V gene (reference sequence). The CDR3 has 14 amino acids. Regarding donors, all were healthy bone marrow donors. The gene calls are TRBV30 and TRBJ2-7; the D gene is possibly TRBD2 (6 bases). The receptor was derived from a woman aged 70-85 years in good health and CMV-seropositive. The specimen sequenced was PBMCs. The CDR3 sequence: CAWSVRGSGYEQYF. The CDR3 region has the DNA TGTGCCTGGAGTGTACGGGGGTCGGGCTACGAGCAGTACTTC.